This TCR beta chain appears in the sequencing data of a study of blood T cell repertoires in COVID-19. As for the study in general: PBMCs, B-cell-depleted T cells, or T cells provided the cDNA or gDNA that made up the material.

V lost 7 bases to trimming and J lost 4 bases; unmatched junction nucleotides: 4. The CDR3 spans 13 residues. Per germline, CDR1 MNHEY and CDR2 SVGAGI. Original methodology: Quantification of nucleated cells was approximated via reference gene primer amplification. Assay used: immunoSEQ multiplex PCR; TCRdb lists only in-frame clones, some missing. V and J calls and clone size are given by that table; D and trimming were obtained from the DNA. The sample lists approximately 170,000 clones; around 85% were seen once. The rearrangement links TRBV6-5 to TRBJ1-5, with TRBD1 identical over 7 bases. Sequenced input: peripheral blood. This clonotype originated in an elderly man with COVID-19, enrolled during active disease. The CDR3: CASNDRENQPQHF. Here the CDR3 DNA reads TGTGCCAGCAACGACAGGGAGAATCAGCCCCAGCATTTT.